A single sample gave rise to the 8 T cell receptor beta chains below, sequenced in a study of cytomegalovirus exposure and HLA in healthy donors. Primers: 60 Vbeta forward and 13 Jbeta reverse. Profiling relied on immunoSEQ multiplex PCR, and the TCRdb table lists in-frame clones only, not all of them. The sample lists about 170,000 clones, approximately 81% occurring once. Sequenced input: PBMCs. These receptors all come from a male donor in good health and CMV-seronegative.

The rearrangement links TRBV27 to TRBJ1-5; maybe TRBD1 (5 bases). CDR3 size: 15 residues. V was shortened by 6 bases and J by 4 bases, with 16 bases between the two germline ends. CDR1 is MNHEY and CDR2 is SMNVEV in the germline V gene (reference sequence). CDR3 sequence: CASSRDSGVNQPQHF. The CDR3 region has the DNA TGTGCCAGCAGCCGGGACTCCGGAGTTAATCAGCCCCAGCATTTT.

This chain connects TRBV18 to TRBJ2-7; a weak D match, TRBD1 (5 bases). Germline values: CDR1 KGHSH, CDR2 LQKENI. The CDR3 has 14 amino acids. Trimming took 3 bases from V and 4 from J, leaving 13 bases between them. The CDR3: CASSPPGMGYEQYF. The CDR3 coding sequence is TGTGCCAGCTCACCGCCAGGGATGGGTTACGAGCAGTACTTC.

The chain recombines TRBV6-5 with TRBJ2-7; 8 nucleotides align to TRBD2. With 6 bases clipped from V and 6 bases from J, the junction kept 10 bases outside the gene matches. The germline gives CDR1 MNHEY, CDR2 SVGAGI. CDR3 length equals 14 residues. The CDR3 here is CASSPPGLEGEQYF. In DNA form, the CDR3 reads TGTGCCAGCAGCCCACCGGGACTAGAGGGCGAGCAGTACTTC.

This chain connects TRBV9 to TRBJ2-3, with D perhaps TRBD2 (6 bases). The germline CDR1 and CDR2 sequences are SGDLS and YYNGEE. The V and J ends lost 4 bases and 2 bases respectively, with 20 bases between them. The CDR3 is made up of 17 amino acids. CDR3 DNA sequence: TGTGCCAGCAGCAAAAGATCTCCGGGACTGAACACAGATACGCAGTATTTT. It translates to CASSKRSPGLNTDTQYF.

The chain recombines TRBV19 with TRBJ1-3; D is perhaps TRBD1 (6 bases). CDR3 size: 14 residues. Germline V gives CDR1 LNHDA, CDR2 SQIVND (reference sequence). V was cut by 5 bases and J by 1 base, with 9 bases left in between. The chain's CDR3 is CASSPGQSGNTIYF. DNA for the CDR3: TGTGCCAGTAGTCCCGGACAGTCTGGAAACACCATATATTTT.

The chain joins TRBV9 to TRBJ2-7, with 11 bases fitting TRBD2. V shed 3 bases and J 7 bases; nucleotides not matched to a gene: 3. The CDR3 spans 13 residues. Germline loops: CDR1 SGDLS, CDR2 YYNGEE. The CDR3 DNA follows: TGTGCCAGCAGCGGGACTAGCGGGTCGGAGCAGTACTTC. It specifies CASSGTSGSEQYF. The full variable domain, rest sourced from reference TRBV9 and TRBJ2-7, is DSGVTQTPKHLITATGQRVTLRCSPRSGDLSVYWYQQSLDQGLQFLIQYYNGEERAKGNILERFSAQQFPDLHSELNLSSLELGDSALYFCASSGTSGSEQYFGPGTRLTVT.

The chain is built from TRBV9 and TRBJ1-2; a weak D match, TRBD1 (5 bases). The germline gives CDR1 SGDLS, CDR2 YYNGEE. The CDR3 contains 14 residues. V was clipped by 2 bases and J by 2 bases, with 10 bases between them. CDR3 nucleotide sequence: TGTGCCAGCAGCGTTCTTACAGGAAACTATGGCTACACCTTC. Translating gives CASSVLTGNYGYTF.

This rearrangement joins TRBV25-1 to TRBJ1-6, with TRBD1 matching over 10 bases. V gave up 4 bases and J gave up 8 bases; unmatched junction bases: 8. This CDR3 has 16 residues. Germline CDR1 MGHDK, CDR2 SYGVNS. CDR3 residues: CASSVPSGTGDSPLHF. CDR3 nucleotides: TGTGCCAGCAGTGTACCTTCCGGGACAGGGGATTCACCCCTCCACTTT.